The clone carrying this T cell receptor (beta chain) came up a few times. The CDR3 is made up of 16 amino acids. In germline, CDR1 is SGHRS, CDR2 YFSETQ. The V and J ends lost 0 bases and 2 bases, in that order; junction bases with no gene match: 4. The sample originates from a study of chemoradiotherapy in HPV16-positive cancers. Study overall: A couple of HPV16-positive patients' cells yielded candidate HPV-specific clones and common motifs.

Assay used: immunoSEQ multiplex PCR; TCRdb lists only in-frame clones, some missing. The sample contains 6,000 to 9,500 clones, approximately 79% of which appear only once. The sample consisted of tumor tissue, taken from a patient who underwent chemoradiotherapy. This sequence originates from a human donor with HPV-associated anogenital cancer. The rearrangement uses TRBV5-1 and TRBJ2-2; TRBD2 matches at 7 bases. The chain's CDR3 is CASSLVGGSNTGELFF. CDR3 in DNA: TGCGCCAGCAGCTTGGTCGGGGGGAGTAACACCGGGGAGCTGTTTTTT.